This T cell receptor beta chain derives from a study of regulatory T cells in long-lasting Graves disease (dated by TCRdb to the early 2020s). Some background on the complete study: Persistent Graves' disease meant more than 5 years of antithyroid drug treatment with TSH receptor autoantibodies that stayed positive. Peripheral blood TCR sequencing and RNA sequencing compared persistent Graves' disease patients with newly diagnosed Graves' disease patients. The study was registered as a clinical trial and conducted in China. A total of about 35 samples underwent TCR sequencing, from about 13 patients with persistent Graves' disease and approximately 20 patients with newly diagnosed Graves' disease. In the clinical cohort, patients with persistent Graves' disease had used antithyroid drugs for an average of about 10 years.

The sample's time point, from its label and the paper: persistent/refractory GD, antithyroid drugs over 5 years with positive TRAb. For both TCR sequencing and RNA sequencing, RNA was extracted from PBMCs in TRIzol. The diagnosis of Graves' disease followed American Thyroid Association guidelines. The patients came from an endocrinology department in Xi'an, China. From each patient, 7.5 to 10 milliliters of peripheral blood was collected into an EDTA anticoagulant tube. Ficoll Paque Plus density gradient separation was used to isolate PBMCs, and no further T cell sorting was performed. An Agilent 2100 Bioanalyzer and agarose gel were used to check RNA quality, while a NanoDrop 2000 measured RNA concentration. This clonotype was detected a few times. Its antigen is currently not known. Base-call qualities are not available, and no considerably larger clone is one nucleotide away. The full study reports these points: Preferential use of TRBV28, TRBJ1-2 and TRBJ2-5 was observed in persistent disease, whereas TRBV20-1 and TRBJ2-1 were favored in newly diagnosed disease. Only peripheral blood was studied, because thyroid tissue, the primary lesion, was inaccessible. Only the TCR beta chain was sequenced and analyzed. Compared with newly diagnosed patients, patients with persistent Graves' disease had lower TCR Shannon entropy and fewer highly expanded clones, which suggests clonal expansion. The authors acknowledged the small sample size as a limitation that may reduce accuracy. More public clonotypes were shared among persistent patients (roughly 2,900) than among newly diagnosed patients (over 900).

Libraries came from multiplex PCR. Sequencing used an Illumina HiSeq 4000. CDR3 regions were amplified by Arm-PCR with iRepertoire HTBI primers to construct TCR beta libraries. PCR products were gel purified before sequencing. From the authors' description of their analysis: Across samples, 60 to 80 TRBV and 12 to 15 TRBJ segments were identified and used for gene usage analysis of CDR3 amino acid clonotypes. COPE and FqMerger were used to merge the filtered high-quality paired reads into contigs. BLAST was used to align contigs to the IMGT TRBV, TRBD and TRBJ reference genes, and CDR3 was defined following IMGT. Any clonotype with a frequency above 0.1% was counted as a highly expanded clone. Shannon entropy served as the measure of repertoire diversity, while the Gini coefficient captured V-J evenness. Public clonotypes were defined as clonotypes shared by more than one individual. TCRdb reran the public reads through fastp at Q25 and MiXCR, keeping productive beta chains. Under each unique CDR3 protein, matching rows form one entry showing the most common genes and DNA. TCRdb's processing, not the authors' own work, is the source of the V and J calls. This sample comprises 600,000 to 800,000 distinct CDR3 sequences, around 32% of them detected only once. Roughly 46% of the sample goes to the ten largest clones.

V was cut back by 6 bases and J by 4 bases, leaving a gap of 16 bases between them. The CDR3 has 14 amino acids, counting the end cysteine and phenylalanine. Here the CDR3 DNA is all that survives: 42 bases in frame from base 1. Taken from the germline V gene (reference sequence), the CDR1 and CDR2 loops are MNHEY and SMNVEV. Recombination linked TRBV27 to TRBJ2-7; TRBD2 is perhaps the D gene, given 5 matching bases. The source is a female donor with Graves disease. This sample comprised peripheral blood mononuclear cells (PBMCs), obtained when the disease was refractory, from a patient treated with antithyroid drugs. CDR3 protein: CASRQRLSHYEQYF. At the DNA level, the sequence is TGTGCCAGCAGACAGCGGTTGAGCCATTACGAGCAGTACTTC.